This section outlines one T cell receptor beta chain sequence together with its context. Its target is unknown. The data originate from a study of chemoradiotherapy in HPV16-positive cancers. Study-level information: Candidate HPV-specific clones and shared TCR motifs came from a couple of HPV16-positive patients. Findings and limits, study-wide: Better recurrence-free survival went with HPV-responsive T-cell expansion in HPV16-positive patients. Candidate HPV-specific clones and E7-related TCR motifs grew in tumor during treatment. HPV-specific T cells were functionally defined from only a couple of HPV16-positive patients.

Clones were read by immunoSEQ multiplex PCR, and TCRdb kept only the in-frame ones, dropping some. The table lists 6,000 to 7,500 clones, 70% to 80% of them singletons, with approximately 5.1% in the top ten. The TCR was taken from a human donor with HPV-associated anogenital cancer. The starting material was tumor tissue, obtained from a patient who underwent chemoradiotherapy.

CDR3 DNA sequence: TGTGCCAGTAGTATGTTGGGGGGACCCGATTACGAGCAGTACTTC. Encoded protein: CASSMLGGPDYEQYF. V gene TRBV19 combines with J gene TRBJ2-7; weak D call: TRBD2 (6 bases). V shed 3 bases and J shed 4 bases, with 16 bases lying between them. Germline-derived CDR1 and CDR2 are LNHDA and SQIVND (reference sequence). The CDR3 loop spans 15 amino acids.